This T cell receptor (beta chain) was recovered during a study of CD8+ T cells in alopecia areata. Indicated treatment: oral pan-JAK inhibitor, 5-10 mg twice daily. Isolated RNA was reverse transcribed into cDNA used as the sequencing template. Data came from immunoSEQ multiplex PCR; TCRdb stores just in-frame clones and leaves some out. This table holds 150,000 to 200,000 clones, 60% found once. From germline, CDR1 is DFQATT and CDR2 SNEGSKA (reference sequence). CDR3 length equals 11 residues. V lost 7 bases and J lost 3; bases outside the gene matches: 2. The sequenced sample was CD4+ T cells sorted from blood, obtained at week 24, from a patient treated with tofacitinib. The V gene is TRBV20-1, the J gene TRBJ2-7, with 8 bases identical to TRBD1. The sequence was collected from a human donor with alopecia areata. The CDR3 region has the DNA TGCAGTGTAACAGGGGGCTACGAGCAGTACTTC. It encodes CSVTGGYEQYF.